A selection of T cell receptor beta chains follows, all from one sample in a study of cytomegalovirus exposure and HLA in healthy donors. TCRdb's copy holds only in-frame clones and misses some; the assay was immunoSEQ multiplex PCR. The sample shows roughly 160,000 clones, roughly 70% of them seen only once. The sample taken for sequencing was PBMCs. These TCRs come from a woman younger than 45 in good health and CMV-seronegative. CDR3s include the opening cysteine and the closing phenylalanine or tryptophan. A D gene is named only where the DNA matches it firmly. Expanded clones get a size class; other rows say once, few or many, or leave the size out.

CASSGGGFTSSYNEQFF TGTGCCAGCAGTGGGGGAGGTTTTACGAGCTCCTACAATGAGCAGTTCTTC TRBV9 . . TRBJ2-1 17
CSVEFSGSVEQFF TGCAGCGTTGAATTTAGCGGGAGTGTTGAGCAGTTCTTC TRBV29-1 TRBD2 few TRBJ2-1 13
CSALRTGGSTEAFF TGCAGCGCTCTACGGACAGGAGGGTCGACTGAAGCTTTCTTT TRBV29-1 TRBD1 . TRBJ1-1 14
CASSLDSGASYEQYF TGTGCCAGCAGCTTAGATAGCGGGGCGTCCTACGAGCAGTACTTC TRBV7-2 TRBD2 . TRBJ2-7 15
CASSEGEGLNTEAFF TGTGCCAGCAGTGAAGGGGAGGGGCTGAACACTGAAGCTTTCTTT TRBV2 . few TRBJ1-1 15
CARSPRDYDLETQYF TGTGCCAGAAGTCCCCGGGACTACGACTTAGAGACCCAGTACTTC TRBV5-3 TRBD2 . TRBJ2-5 15
CASSLGLADSYNEQFF TGTGCCAGCAGCTTAGGACTAGCGGACTCCTACAATGAGCAGTTCTTC TRBV9 TRBD2 . TRBJ2-1 16
CASSRGQSLVYTF TGCGCCAGCAGTAGGGGACAGAGCCTTGTCTACACCTTC TRBV5-1 TRBD1 . TRBJ1-2 13
CASSSEVDTEAFF TGTGCCAGCAGCTCCGAGGTGGACACTGAAGCTTTCTTT TRBV28 . few TRBJ1-1 13
CAWSVTDGSEQFF TGTGCCTGGAGTGTAACAGACGGGAGTGAGCAGTTCTTC TRBV30 . . TRBJ2-1 13
CASSDRDYEQYF TGTGCCAGCAGCGACAGGGACTACGAGCAGTACTTC TRBV7-2 TRBD1 . TRBJ2-7 12
CASSLGTGFYEQYF TGTGCCAGCAGCTTAGGGACAGGATTTTACGAGCAGTACTTC TRBV7-9 TRBD1 . TRBJ2-7 14
CASSGEGHTRDSPLHF TGTGCCAGCAGTGGGGAGGGGCACACTCGGGATTCACCCCTCCACTTT TRBV2 . . TRBJ1-6 16
CASSLTVGGTDVSGANVLTF TGTGCCAGCAGTTTAACAGTGGGGGGGACGGATGTATCTGGGGCCAACGTCCTGACTTTC TRBV27 TRBD2 few TRBJ2-6 20
CASSVTGPDSGANVLTF TGTGCCAGCAGTGTGACAGGGCCAGACTCTGGGGCCAACGTCCTGACTTTC TRBV6-4 TRBD1 . TRBJ2-6 17
CASRPSGTRIDEQYF TGTGCCAGCAGGCCCTCCGGCACTAGGATTGACGAGCAGTACTTC TRBV28 . . TRBJ2-7 15
CSSSLVRSGSINEQFF TGTTCCAGCAGCTTAGTACGCAGCGGGAGTATCAATGAGCAGTTCTTC TRBV7-9 TRBD2 . TRBJ2-1 16
CASSLGAAYNEQFF TGTGCCAGCAGCTTAGGGGCAGCCTACAATGAGCAGTTCTTC TRBV7-2 . . TRBJ2-1 14
CASSPGTSGVYEQFF TGTGCCAGCAGTCCCGGGACTAGCGGGGTCTATGAGCAGTTCTTC TRBV6-5 TRBD2 . TRBJ2-1 15
CASSYDRRVAEAFF TGTGCCAGCAGTTACGACCGCAGGGTGGCTGAAGCTTTCTTT TRBV6-5 . . TRBJ1-1 14
CAWSVISGGTDTQYF TGTGCCTGGAGTGTAATTAGCGGGGGGACAGATACGCAGTATTTT TRBV30 TRBD2 few TRBJ2-3 15
CASISGGAYGYTF TGTGCCAGCATCTCGGGTGGGGCCTATGGCTACACCTTC TRBV28 . . TRBJ1-2 13
CASSTTTGGEIKLFF TGTGCCAGCAGCACCACCACAGGAGGGGAGATTAAACTGTTTTTT TRBV7-2 . once TRBJ1-4 15
CSVLTGGTEAFF TGCAGCGTTTTGACAGGGGGCACTGAAGCTTTCTTT TRBV29-1 TRBD1 . TRBJ1-1 12
CSGRQGWGWLFF TGCAGCGGACGACAGGGTTGGGGATGGCTGTTTTTT TRBV29-1 TRBD1 . TRBJ1-4 12
CASRYWDTYEQYF TGTGCCAGCAGATACTGGGACACCTACGAGCAGTACTTC TRBV6-1 . . TRBJ2-7 13
CASSGGTGYYERYF TGTGCCAGCAGTGGGGGTACGGGGTACTACGAGCGGTACTTC TRBV2 . . TRBJ2-7 14
CASSLWTTTNEQFF TGCGCCAGCAGCCTTTGGACAACAACCAATGAGCAGTTCTTC TRBV4-1 . . TRBJ2-1 14
CASRSGTMMNTEAFF TGTGCCAGCCGTTCGGGGACAATGATGAACACTGAAGCTTTCTTT TRBV6-5 . . TRBJ1-1 15
CASTADRWGSPLHF TGTGCCAGCACCGCGGACAGGTGGGGTTCACCCCTCCACTTT TRBV28 TRBD1 . TRBJ1-6 14
CASSPPNGSTYNEQFF TGTGCCAGCTCACCACCGAACGGGAGCACGTACAATGAGCAGTTCTTC TRBV18 . . TRBJ2-1 16
CSVGGMGQGGETQYF TGCAGCGTTGGGGGGATGGGACAGGGAGGAGAGACCCAGTACTTC TRBV29-1 TRBD1 . TRBJ2-5 15
CASSLAGPSYNEQFF TGTGCCAGCAGTTTGGCGGGGCCCTCCTACAATGAGCAGTTCTTC TRBV27 . . TRBJ2-1 15
CASRPQWQLHEQYF TGTGCCAGCAGACCTCAGTGGCAGTTGCACGAGCAGTACTTC TRBV5-6 . . TRBJ2-7 14
CASSLWGLAGVGQYF TGTGCCAGCAGTTTATGGGGACTAGCGGGGGTGGGGCAGTACTTC TRBV28 TRBD2 . TRBJ2-7 15
CASSFTTTPLFGGYTF TGTGCCAGCAGTTTTACAACGACACCCCTTTTTGGTGGCTACACCTTC TRBV28 . . TRBJ1-2 16
CASSQGARETQYF TGTGCCAGCAGCCAGGGGGCTAGGGAGACCCAGTACTTC TRBV4-2 . few TRBJ2-5 13
CAIPGQGAGEQYF TGTGCCATTCCGGGACAGGGGGCTGGCGAGCAGTACTTC TRBV10-3 TRBD1 . TRBJ2-7 13
CASSLRTNDEQYF TGTGCCAGCAGCTTAAGGACAAATGACGAGCAGTACTTC TRBV7-6 . once TRBJ2-7 13
CASSGETGVYEQYF TGTGCCAGCAGCGGGGAGACAGGGGTCTACGAGCAGTACTTC TRBV9 TRBD1 . TRBJ2-7 14
CASSQDRGSGANVLTF TGCGCCAGCAGCCAAGATCGGGGCTCTGGGGCCAACGTCCTGACTTTC TRBV4-3 . . TRBJ2-6 16